One sample yielded the 18 T cell receptor beta chains listed below, sequenced in a study of blood T cell repertoires in COVID-19. The assay was immunoSEQ multiplex PCR, and TCRdb's table has in-frame clones only and misses some. Altogether approximately 490,000 clones are present, approximately 86% being singletons, with the ten largest covering roughly 0.7%. Input material: PBMCs or T cells enriched from blood (not recorded which). The receptors were sampled from a woman aged 18-29 years who had recovered from COVID-19.

The CDR3 is CASSQAGANRVGGYTF. In nucleotides, the CDR3 is TGCGCCAGCAGCCAAGCTGGGGCGAATCGCGTGGGGGGCTACACCTTC. V and J are TRBV4-1 and TRBJ1-2, with a possible D match to TRBD1 (5 bases). Deletions cut 1 base from V and 8 bases from J, with 20 bases between. The CDR3 is 16 amino acids. Germline V gene data show CDR1 as MGHRA and CDR2 as YSYEKL.

As concerns this clone: Other DNA sequences within the sample encode an identical CDR3. The rearrangement uses TRBV7-3 and TRBJ2-3, with 11 bases matching TRBD2. The CDR3 is made up of 14 amino acids. Unmatched junction bases numbered 0, after V lost 6 bases and J lost 1 base. Per the germline V gene, CDR1 is SGHTA and CDR2 is FQGTGA. In DNA form, the CDR3 reads TGTGCCAGCAGGACTAGCGGGGGCACAGATACGCAGTATTTT. This codes for CASRTSGGTDTQYF. Complete variable domain (other parts from reference TRBV7-3 and TRBJ2-3): GAGVSQTPSNKVTEKGKYVELRCDPISGHTALYWYRQSLGQGPEFLIYFQGTGAADDSGLPNDRFFAVRPEGSVSTLKIQRTERGDSAVYLCASRTSGGTDTQYFGPGTRLTVL.

V and J are TRBV27 and TRBJ1-1; no clear D gene. This CDR3 contains 13 residues. Trimming removed 5 bases from V and 5 bases from J, with 12 bases in between. Germline loops: CDR1 MNHEY, CDR2 SMNVEV (reference sequence). The CDR3 protein is CASSPGHRTEAFF. The CDR3 nucleotides are TGTGCCAGCAGTCCGGGTCATAGGACTGAAGCTTTCTTT.

The V and J genes are TRBV28 and TRBJ2-7; TRBD2 might be the D (7 bases). V was pared by 0 bases and J by 3 bases, with 21 bases between. Germline-derived CDR1 and CDR2 are MDHEN and SYDVKM. The CDR3 extends over 18 amino acids. This CDR3 reads CASSLWGRRGEGNYEQYF. The DNA of the CDR3 is TGTGCCAGCAGTTTATGGGGGCGTAGGGGGGAGGGTAACTACGAGCAGTACTTC.

The chain recombines TRBV12-5 with TRBJ1-6; possible D gene TRBD1, 5 bases. The V and J ends lost 5 bases and 7 bases respectively, with 6 bases between them. The CDR3 contains 12 residues. CDR1 and CDR2 from the germline V gene are LGHNT and FRNRAP. In DNA, the CDR3 is TGTGCTAGTGGTCCAGGGAATTCACCCCTCCACTTT. It encodes CASGPGNSPLHF.

The V and J genes are TRBV11-2 and TRBJ2-7; 8 positions match TRBD2. Germline assignment: CDR1 SGHAT and CDR2 FQNNGV. This CDR3 contains 14 residues. Losses at the gene ends were 1 base for V and 3 bases for J; bases not matched to a gene: 2. CDR3: CASSLAGGLYEQYF. For the CDR3, the DNA is TGTGCCAGCAGCTTAGCGGGGGGGCTCTACGAGCAGTACTTC. Complete variable domain (other parts from reference TRBV11-2 and TRBJ2-7): EAGVAQSPRYKIIEKRQSVAFWCNPISGHATLYWYQQILGQGPKLLIQFQNNGVVDDSQLPKDRFSAERLKGVDSTLKIQPAKLEDSAVYLCASSLAGGLYEQYFGPGTRLTVT.

The rearrangement uses TRBV5-6 and TRBJ2-3, with no clear D. Trimming stripped 1 base from V and 5 bases from J, with 8 bases between. This CDR3 region has 13 residues. In germline, CDR1 is SGHDT, CDR2 YYEEEE. CDR3 in amino acids: CASSLRDLDTQYF. The CDR3 DNA reads as TGTGCCAGCAGCTTGAGAGACTTAGATACGCAGTATTTT.

The rearrangement uses TRBV6-4 and TRBJ1-4, with D possibly matching TRBD1 (5 bases). The CDR3 length is 14 residues. CDR1 and CDR2 from the germline V gene are MRHNA and SNTAGT. With 7 bases removed from V and 3 bases from J, the gap between germline ends came to 12 bases. CDR3 region: CASKRTPSNEKLFF. The CDR3 coding sequence is TGTGCCAGCAAAAGGACACCTTCTAATGAAAAACTGTTTTTT.

The genes are TRBV5-1 and TRBJ2-3, with D perhaps TRBD2 (6 bases). Germline CDR1 is SGHRS and CDR2 is YFSETQ. V was trimmed by 2 bases and J by 6 bases, leaving 13 bases between them. The CDR3 spans 14 residues. CDR3: CASSLTSLMDTQYF. The CDR3 bases are TGCGCCAGCAGCTTAACTAGCCTCATGGATACGCAGTATTTT.

This chain connects TRBV3-1 (or the pseudogene TRBV3-2) to TRBJ1-6; D gene ambiguous. Germline V gives CDR1 LGHDT, CDR2 YNNKEL (reference sequence). V was cut by 1 base and J by 14 bases, with 9 bases left in between. There are 12 residues in the CDR3. The CDR3: CASSQGAATLHF. In DNA, the CDR3 is TGTGCCAGCAGCCAAGGGGCCGCAACCCTCCACTTT.

The gene calls are TRBV24-1 and TRBJ2-2; 8 nucleotides align to TRBD1. The germline V gene encodes CDR1 KGHDR and CDR2 SFDVKD. This CDR3 is built from 16 residues. Trimming cost V 3 bases and J 6 bases; bases outside gene matches: 8. The CDR3 nucleotides read TGTGCCACCAGTGATCCACGGACAGGGTTGGCCGGGGAGCTGTTTTTT. It specifies CATSDPRTGLAGELFF.

The count of this clone is one. The chain combines TRBV18 with TRBJ2-2; D ambiguous. Trimming shortened V by 4 bases and J by 0 bases, and 6 bases separated the two germline ends. Germline V gives CDR1 KGHSH, CDR2 LQKENI. The CDR3 totals 14 residues. The CDR3 DNA reads as TGTGCCAGCTCACTCAACACGAACACCGGGGAGCTGTTTTTT. Translation gives CASSLNTNTGELFF.

This sequence joins TRBV5-4 and TRBJ1-4; 7 nucleotides align to TRBD1. This CDR3 spans 14 amino acids. CDR1 and CDR2 from the germline V gene are SGHNT and YYREEE (reference sequence). Losses at the gene ends were 4 bases for V and 4 bases for J; bases not matched to a gene: 4. The CDR3 sequence: CASSPTGINEKLFF. Written as DNA, the CDR3 is TGTGCCAGCAGCCCGACAGGGATTAATGAAAAACTGTTTTTT. Full variable domain (outside the CDR3, taken from reference TRBV5-4 and TRBJ1-4): ETGVTQSPTHLIKTRGQQVTLRCSSQSGHNTVSWYQQALGQGPQFIFQYYREEENGRGNFPPRFSGLQFPNYSSELNVNALELDDSALYLCASSPTGINEKLFFGSGTQLSVL.

J is TRBJ2-7 and V is TRBV11-3; D unresolved. The germline V gene has CDR1 SGHNT and CDR2 YENEEA. Trimming shortened V by 1 base and J by 3 bases, and 7 bases separated the two germline ends. This CDR3 is 13 amino acids long. CDR3 loop: CASSLAPGYEQYF. The DNA of the CDR3 is TGTGCCAGCAGCTTAGCGCCAGGCTACGAGCAGTACTTC.

The V and J genes are TRBV12-3 or TRBV12-4 and TRBJ1-1; 9 nucleotides line up with TRBD1. The length of the CDR3 is 12 residues. J was trimmed by 11 bases and V by 6 bases; bases with no gene match: 7. CDR3: CASSKETGGAFF. For the CDR3, the DNA is TGTGCCAGCAGCAAGGAGACAGGGGGGGCTTTCTTT.

The chain uses TRBV18 and TRBJ2-3; D is uncertain. CDR3 length: 15 residues. The germline V and J ends were trimmed by 6 bases and 1 base, with 14 bases remaining between them. The germline V gene encodes CDR1 KGHSH and CDR2 LQKENI. The CDR3 is CASSPRSAGTDTQYF. The CDR3 nucleotides read TGTGCCAGCTCCCCTCGGTCGGCGGGCACAGATACGCAGTATTTT.

This chain joins TRBV13 and TRBJ2-7; D might be TRBD1 (5 bases). Germline V CDR1 and CDR2: PRHDT, FYEKMQ (reference sequence). Deletions cut 1 base from V and 7 bases from J, with 11 bases between. The CDR3 contains 13 residues. CDR3 sequence: CASSLEGVGEQYF. CDR3 coding DNA: TGTGCCAGCAGCTTAGAAGGGGTGGGAGAGCAGTACTTC.

V is TRBV15 and J is TRBJ1-2; a weak D match, TRBD1 (6 bases). Germline assignment: CDR1 LNHNV and CDR2 YYDKDF (reference sequence). Trimming stripped 6 bases from V and 5 bases from J, with 13 bases between. The CDR3 has 13 amino acids. The CDR3 bases are TGTGCCACCAGGGACAGTGCTTCGTATGGCTACACCTTC. It is translated as CATRDSASYGYTF.